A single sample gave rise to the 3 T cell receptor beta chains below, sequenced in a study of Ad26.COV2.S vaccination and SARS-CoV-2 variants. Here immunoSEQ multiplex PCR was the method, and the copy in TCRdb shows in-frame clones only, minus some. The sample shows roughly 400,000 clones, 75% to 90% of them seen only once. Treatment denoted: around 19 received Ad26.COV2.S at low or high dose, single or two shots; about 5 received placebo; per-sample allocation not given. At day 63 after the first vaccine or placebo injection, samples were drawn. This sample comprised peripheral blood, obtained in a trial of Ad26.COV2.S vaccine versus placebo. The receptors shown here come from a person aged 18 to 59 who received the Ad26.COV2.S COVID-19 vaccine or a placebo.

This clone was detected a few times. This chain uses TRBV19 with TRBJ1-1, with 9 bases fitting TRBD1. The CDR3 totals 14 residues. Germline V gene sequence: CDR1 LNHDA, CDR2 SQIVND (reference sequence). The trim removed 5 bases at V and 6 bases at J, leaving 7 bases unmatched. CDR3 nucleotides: TGTGCCAGTAGTGGTCGACAGGGGGTCGCTGAAGCTTTCTTT. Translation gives CASSGRQGVAEAFF.

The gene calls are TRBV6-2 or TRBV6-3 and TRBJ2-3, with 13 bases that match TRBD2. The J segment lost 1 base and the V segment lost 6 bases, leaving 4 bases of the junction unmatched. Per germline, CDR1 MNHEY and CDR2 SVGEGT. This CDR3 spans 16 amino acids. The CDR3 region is CASRPTSGRGTDTQYF. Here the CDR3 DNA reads TGTGCCAGCAGACCTACTAGCGGGAGGGGCACAGATACGCAGTATTTT.

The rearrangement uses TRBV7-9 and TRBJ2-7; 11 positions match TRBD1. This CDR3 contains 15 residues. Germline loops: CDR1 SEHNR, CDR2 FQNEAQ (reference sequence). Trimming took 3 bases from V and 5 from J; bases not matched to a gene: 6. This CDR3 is CASSLSGTGGNEQYF. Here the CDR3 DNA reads TGTGCCAGCAGCTTGTCCGGGACAGGGGGGAACGAGCAGTACTTC.